The 29 T cell receptor beta chains given below trace back to one sample, sequenced in a study of OX40 agonist ivuxolimab in advanced cancers. Repertoires were generated with immunoSEQ multiplex PCR, while TCRdb's copy carries only in-frame clones and drops some. This table holds about 64,000 clones, less than 95% found once. Sequencing was performed on CD4+ or CD8+ T cells sorted from blood, taken in a trial of the OX40 agonist ivuxolimab. These receptors came from an adult with an advanced solid tumor such as melanoma, head and neck, liver or kidney cancer.

This clone appeared once. This chain joins TRBV9 and TRBJ1-1; D is ambiguous. V was cut by 0 bases and J by 1 base, with 7 bases left in between. CDR3 length: 14 residues. Per the germline V gene, CDR1 is SGDLS and CDR2 is YYNGEE. CDR3 amino acids: CASSVAGPNTEAFF. DNA of the CDR3: TGTGCCAGCAGCGTAGCCGGGCCGAACACTGAAGCTTTCTTT.

The CDR3 coding sequence is TGTGCCAGCAGCTTACAGCAGGCCTCCACTGAAGCTTTCTTT. It codes for CASSLQQASTEAFF. The genes are TRBV7-9 and TRBJ1-1; D is unresolved. Germline V gene data show CDR1 as SEHNR and CDR2 as FQNEAQ (reference sequence). This CDR3 contains 14 residues. V lost 2 bases and J 4 bases, leaving 11 bases between the germline ends.

The chain links TRBV19 to TRBJ2-3; a possible D gene is TRBD1 (5 bases). This CDR3 is 12 amino acids long. Per the germline V gene, CDR1 is LNHDA and CDR2 is SQIVND (reference sequence). The V gene lost 4 bases and the J gene lost 10 bases, with 12 bases spanning the gap. The CDR3 loop is CASSTSGAAQYF. The CDR3 DNA follows: TGTGCCAGTAGTACGTCTGGGGCCGCGCAGTATTTT.

This clone was found once. The V call is TRBV28, the J call TRBJ2-7, with 12 bases matching TRBD1. V shed 10 bases, J shed 5 bases, and the junction held 15 bases outside the gene matches. The CDR3 has 16 residues. Germline loops: CDR1 MDHEN, CDR2 SYDVKM. This CDR3 reads CATYIPAGQGANEQYF. CDR3 coding DNA: TGTGCCACCTATATCCCAGCGGGACAGGGGGCCAACGAGCAGTACTTC. The entire variable domain, with the rest obtained from reference TRBV28 and TRBJ2-7, is as follows: DVKVTQSSRYLVKRTGEKVFLECVQDMDHENMFWYRQDPGLGLRLIYFSYDVKMKEKGDIPEGYSVSREKKERFSLILESASTNQTSMYLCATYIPAGQGANEQYFGPGTRLTVT.

This clone was observed a handful of times. The V call is TRBV29-1, the J call TRBJ1-1; D not resolved. Trimming removed 6 bases at V and 1 base at J, with 12 bases between. From germline, CDR1 is SQVTM and CDR2 ANQGSEA. This CDR3 is built from 13 residues. The CDR3 loop reads CSVAIAGNTEAFF. In DNA form, the CDR3 reads TGCAGCGTCGCTATCGCAGGGAACACTGAAGCTTTCTTT.

The chain is built from TRBV7-6 and TRBJ2-5, with unresolved D. This CDR3 spans 16 amino acids. Germline CDR1 SGHVS, CDR2 FNYEAQ. Trimming stripped 1 base from V and 5 bases from J, with 17 bases between. The CDR3 loop is CASSLGPAGLAETQYF. In nucleotides, the CDR3 is TGTGCCAGCAGCTTAGGGCCGGCAGGCCTGGCGGAGACCCAGTACTTC.

The chain uses TRBV2 and TRBJ1-2; D uncertain. The CDR3 loop spans 13 amino acids. Per the germline V gene, CDR1 is SNHLY and CDR2 is FYNNEI. Trimming removed 2 bases at V and 0 bases at J, with 4 bases between. CDR3 bases: TGTGCCAGCAGTGAATTGTCTAACTATGGCTACACCTTC. This translates into CASSELSNYGYTF.

The rearrangement joins TRBV5-1 to TRBJ2-5, with 8 bases matching TRBD2. Germline V lookup: CDR1 SGHRS, CDR2 YFSETQ. The CDR3 spans 15 residues. V gave up 0 bases and J gave up 2 bases; unmatched junction bases: 3. Here the CDR3 DNA reads TGCGCCAGCAGCTTGGGCGGGACTAGACAAGAGACCCAGTACTTC. It yields the protein CASSLGGTRQETQYF.

In this sample, this clone turned up a few times. The chain carries TRBV9 and TRBJ2-7, with D possibly being TRBD2 (5 bases). Trimming removed 0 bases at V and 5 bases at J, with 15 bases between. Looked up from germline, CDR1 is SGDLS and CDR2 is YYNGEE. CDR3 size: 15 residues. The CDR3 region is CASSVAGRVGDEQYF. CDR3 coding DNA: TGTGCCAGCAGCGTAGCTGGGCGGGTCGGGGACGAGCAGTACTTC.

The chain has TRBV10-2 and TRBJ2-1, with TRBD2 matching over 8 bases. J lost 2 bases, V lost 3 bases, and 6 bases had no gene match. This CDR3 is 16 amino acids long. CDR1 is WSHSY and CDR2 is SAAADI in the germline V gene. This CDR3 reads CASSDPPGGPYNEQFF. The DNA of the CDR3 is TGCGCCAGCAGTGACCCCCCGGGAGGGCCCTACAATGAGCAGTTCTTC.

The chain carries TRBV5-1 and TRBJ2-5, with TRBD1 matching over 7 bases. V was pared by 5 bases and J by 2 bases, with 9 bases of the junction left unmatched. The CDR3 sequence is 15 residues long. In germline, CDR1 is SGHRS, CDR2 YFSETQ. CDR3 sequence (DNA): TGCGCCAGCAGGCGAACAGGGGCGAAACAAGAGACCCAGTACTTC. The encoded protein is CASRRTGAKQETQYF.

This clone occurred once. The chain recombines TRBV18 with TRBJ1-2; TRBD1 aligns across 8 bases. J was trimmed by 2 bases and V by 6 bases; bases with no gene match: 5. Per germline, CDR1 KGHSH and CDR2 LQKENI. The CDR3 spans 14 residues. This chain's CDR3 is CASSLRDRNYGYTF. The CDR3 DNA reads as TGTGCCAGCTCTCTACGGGACAGGAACTATGGCTACACCTTC.

This clone was detected a few times. This chain joins TRBV5-6 and TRBJ1-2; D unresolved. Trimming shortened V by 1 base and J by 8 bases, and 18 bases separated the two germline ends. CDR3 length: 15 amino acids. Germline-derived CDR1 and CDR2 are SGHDT and YYEEEE. CDR3 sequence reads: CASSLRASLRHGYTF. In DNA, the CDR3 is TGTGCCAGCAGCTTGAGGGCTTCCTTACGCCACGGCTACACCTTC. The full variable domain, its missing parts supplied by reference TRBV5-6 and TRBJ1-2, is DAGVTQSPTHLIKTRGQQVTLRCSPKSGHDTVSWYQQALGQGPQFIFQYYEEEERQRGNFPDRFSGHQFPNYSSELNVNALLLGDSALYLCASSLRASLRHGYTFGSGTRLTVV.

The chain carries TRBV6-1 and TRBJ1-1; D is uncertain. Trimming took off 4 bases at V and 2 bases at J, with 5 bases between the two ends. This CDR3 is 12 amino acids long. Germline CDR1 reads MNHNS; CDR2 reads SASEGT. CDR3 amino acids: CASSVRNTEAFF. In DNA, the CDR3 is TGTGCCAGCAGTGTTCGAAACACTGAAGCTTTCTTT.

V gene TRBV7-9 combines with J gene TRBJ2-1, with D possibly being TRBD1 (6 bases). The CDR3 has 15 residues. V was clipped by 5 bases and J by 6 bases, with 17 bases between them. Germline assignment: CDR1 SEHNR and CDR2 FQNEAQ (reference sequence). CDR3 in DNA: TGTGCCAGCAGCCATTATTCCAGGGGACGCAATGAGCAGTTCTTC. Amino acids: CASSHYSRGRNEQFF. The whole variable domain, remainder taken from reference TRBV7-9 and TRBJ2-1, is DTGVSQNPRHKITKRGQNVTFRCDPISEHNRLYWYRQTLGQGPEFLTYFQNEAQLEKSRLLSDRFSAERPKGSFSTLEIQRTEQGDSAMYLCASSHYSRGRNEQFFGPGTRLTVL.

The V and J genes are TRBV7-8 and TRBJ1-1; the match to TRBD1 covers 9 bases. The CDR3 runs 16 residues. Trimming took 0 bases from V and 5 from J; bases not matched to a gene: 7. Germline CDR1 is SGHVS and CDR2 is FQNEAQ. The CDR3 here is CASSLARDREGTEAFF. For the CDR3, the DNA is TGTGCCAGCAGCTTAGCTCGGGACAGGGAAGGGACTGAAGCTTTCTTT.

The V call is TRBV28, the J call TRBJ2-7; 7 bases are a match to TRBD1. There are 14 residues in the CDR3. V shed 6 bases and J 3 bases; nucleotides not matched to a gene: 8. The germline V gene encodes CDR1 MDHEN and CDR2 SYDVKM. The CDR3 DNA reads as TGTGCCAGCAGCCGACAGGGTGGAGTCTACGAGCAGTACTTC. It encodes CASSRQGGVYEQYF.

CDR3 protein: CASSPPDPAKNIQYF. The CDR3 DNA reads TGTGCCAGCAGCCCCCCAGACCCAGCCAAAAACATTCAGTACTTC. This rearrangement joins TRBV7-9 to TRBJ2-4, with D unclear. This CDR3 comprises 15 residues. From germline, CDR1 is SEHNR and CDR2 FQNEAQ (reference sequence). V was pared by 5 bases and J by 0 bases, with 11 bases between.

V usage is TRBV30 and J usage is TRBJ2-6, with a weak D call TRBD1 (5 bases). CDR3 size: 17 residues. Germline CDR1 reads GTSNPN; CDR2 reads SVGIG (reference sequence). Trimming removed 1 base from V and 0 bases from J, with 13 bases in between. CDR3 amino acids: CAWSGGRASSGANVLTF. CDR3 DNA sequence: TGTGCCTGGAGTGGTGGCAGGGCCTCCTCTGGGGCCAACGTCCTGACTTTC.

The chain uses TRBV30 and TRBJ1-6; tentative D call: TRBD1 (6 bases). Trimming took 3 bases from V and 7 from J, leaving 13 bases between them. The CDR3 has 14 residues. The germline V gene has CDR1 GTSNPN and CDR2 SVGIG (reference sequence). The CDR3 spells CAWRVRGSNSPLHF. The CDR3 DNA reads as TGTGCCTGGAGAGTCAGGGGATCGAATTCACCCCTCCACTTT.

The chain couples TRBV7-8 to TRBJ2-7; the D is unclear. The CDR3 loop spans 16 amino acids. V lost 0 bases, J lost 3 bases, and 15 bases lay in between. Germline assignment: CDR1 SGHVS and CDR2 FQNEAQ. CDR3 nucleotide sequence: TGTGCCAGCAGCTTAGCCACAGCATATGGGTTCTACGAGCAGTACTTC. Amino acids: CASSLATAYGFYEQYF.

This clone was recorded a few times. The chain employs TRBV19 and TRBJ1-1, with 7 bases that match TRBD1. Unmatched junction bases numbered 4, after V lost 5 bases and J lost 1 base. Germline CDR1 is LNHDA and CDR2 is SQIVND (reference sequence). There are 14 residues in the CDR3. The CDR3 region has the DNA TGTGCCAGTAGTCCGACAGGGAGGAACACTGAAGCTTTCTTT. It is translated as CASSPTGRNTEAFF.

The rearrangement links TRBV5-4 to TRBJ2-5; 7 nucleotides agree with TRBD1. CDR3 length equals 15 residues. Germline V gives CDR1 SGHNT, CDR2 YYREEE (reference sequence). The V segment lost 1 base and the J segment 2 bases; nucleotides outside the gene matches: 5. CDR3: CASSLPTGRQETQYF. The CDR3 nucleotides are TGTGCCAGCAGCTTGCCGACAGGGCGTCAAGAGACCCAGTACTTC.

This rearrangement joins TRBV5-1 to TRBJ2-7; 9 bases are a match to TRBD1. There are 14 residues in the CDR3. Germline V gene lookup returns CDR1 SGHRS and CDR2 YFSETQ. After removal of 2 bases from V and 5 bases from J, the junction contained 5 bases not matched to a gene. CDR3 loop: CASSLRDRDDEQYF. CDR3 nucleotide sequence: TGCGCCAGCAGCTTAAGGGACAGGGACGACGAGCAGTACTTC.

This clone was counted once. V gene TRBV14 combines with J gene TRBJ2-3; TRBD1 aligns across 8 bases. Germline trimming cut 3 bases from V and 2 bases from J; bases unmatched to any gene: 10. CDR3 length: 17 amino acids. Germline CDR1 is SGHDN and CDR2 is FVKESK. For the CDR3, the DNA is TGTGCCAGCAGCCAGGACCAAAGGACAGGGACCACAGATACGCAGTATTTT. Protein: CASSQDQRTGTTDTQYF.

The sample holds one count of this clone. V is TRBV5-1 and J is TRBJ2-7; 10 bases map to TRBD1. This CDR3 is 16 amino acids long. Per the germline V gene, CDR1 is SGHRS and CDR2 is YFSETQ. With 7 bases clipped from V and 3 bases from J, the junction kept 13 bases outside the gene matches. As DNA, the CDR3 is TGCGCCAGCGGCGGGGTCACGGGACAGGGGTACTACGAGCAGTACTTC. Its translation is CASGGVTGQGYYEQYF.

The CDR3 loop is CASGSRDRVYNEQFF. CDR3 nucleotides: TGTGCCAGCGGATCCCGGGACAGGGTATACAATGAGCAGTTCTTC. The chain uses TRBV14 and TRBJ2-1, with TRBD1 matching 9 bases. Germline V gives CDR1 SGHDN, CDR2 FVKESK. CDR3 length equals 15 residues. V shed 8 bases, J shed 4 bases, and the junction held 9 bases outside the gene matches.

The chain links TRBV6-1 to TRBJ2-7; D ambiguous. Germline V CDR1 and CDR2: MNHNS, SASEGT. Between the trimmed V and J ends, which lost 6 bases and 2 bases, there was a span of 11 bases. CDR3 length: 13 amino acids. CDR3 sequence: CASSKAQAYEQYF. As DNA, the CDR3 is TGTGCCAGCAGCAAGGCGCAAGCCTACGAGCAGTACTTC.

The V call is TRBV28, the J call TRBJ2-1; no firm D call. This CDR3 comprises 12 residues. Germline assignment: CDR1 MDHEN and CDR2 SYDVKM. V lost 5 bases, J lost 9 bases, and 11 bases lay in between. The CDR3 sequence is CASSPLTGEQFF. The CDR3, as DNA: TGTGCCAGCAGTCCCCTGACGGGTGAGCAGTTCTTC.